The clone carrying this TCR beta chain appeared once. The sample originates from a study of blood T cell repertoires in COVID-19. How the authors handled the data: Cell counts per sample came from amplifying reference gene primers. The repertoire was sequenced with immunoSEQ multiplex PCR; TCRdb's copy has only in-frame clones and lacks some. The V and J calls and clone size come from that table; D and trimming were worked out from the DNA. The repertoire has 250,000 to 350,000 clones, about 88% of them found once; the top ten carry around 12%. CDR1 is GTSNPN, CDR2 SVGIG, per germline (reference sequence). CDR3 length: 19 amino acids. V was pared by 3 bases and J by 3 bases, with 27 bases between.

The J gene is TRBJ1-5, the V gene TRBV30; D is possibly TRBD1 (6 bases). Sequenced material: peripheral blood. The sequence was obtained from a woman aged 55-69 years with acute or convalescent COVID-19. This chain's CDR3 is CAWSDSPWGGQYNNQPQHF. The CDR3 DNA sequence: TGTGCCTGGAGCGACTCTCCCTGGGGGGGGCAATATAACAATCAGCCCCAGCATTTT. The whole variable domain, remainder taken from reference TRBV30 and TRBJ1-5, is SQTIHQWPATLVQPVGSPLSLECTVEGTSNPNLYWYRQAAGRGLQLLFYSVGIGQISSEVPQNLSASRPQDRQFILSSKKLLLSDSGFYLCAWSDSPWGGQYNNQPQHFGDGTRLSIL.